These 2 T cell receptor beta chains were sequenced from one sample in a study of CD8 T cells in ankylosing spondylitis. TCRdb reanalysed the 5' RACE reads using MiXCR and keeps one entry per CDR3 protein. The data contain around 130,000 distinct CDR3 sequences, around 7% of them singletons. The sample was blood, either unsorted or a sorted T cell fraction (not recorded which). These receptors originate from a male donor with ankylosing spondylitis or in good health (not recorded which).

In this sample, this clonotype turned up many times. At one end the junction does not follow the germline gene, possibly because of a read error. V usage is TRBV29-1 and J usage is TRBJ1-1; D not resolved. This CDR3 region has 13 residues. Germline lookup yields CDR1 SQVTM and CDR2 ANQGSEA. DNA of the CDR3: TGCAGCGTCGAAGGAGATGGGAACACTGAAGCTTTCTTT. This gives the protein CSVEGDGNTEAFF.

There are many counts of this clonotype. The CDR3, as DNA: TGTGCCAGCTCACCAGGGGACACAGATACGCAGTATTTT. Its translation is CASSPGDTDTQYF. The genes are TRBV18 and TRBJ2-3; D is unclear. The CDR3 is made up of 13 amino acids. V lost 2 bases, J lost 2 bases, and 5 bases lay in between. In germline, CDR1 is KGHSH, CDR2 LQKENI.